This T cell receptor (beta chain) was documented in a study of shared clonotypes between healthy human individuals. On the study more broadly: The donor pool was made up of a couple of women and three men aged 18 to 49. A donor's plate count was three for CD4 naive and three for CD4 memory; CD8 naive had two and CD8 memory one.

Running of the assay took place at deep level. Some clones are missing from TCRdb's copy, which holds only in-frame ones; the method was immunoSEQ multiplex PCR. The sample yields 1.4 million or so clones, less than 99% seen once. As regards this clone: Its specificity is not known.

The CDR3 sequence is 16 residues long. Trimming removed 6 bases from V and 5 bases from J, with 23 bases in between. Germline V CDR1 and CDR2: SGHAT, FQNNGV. Study observations and caveats: Only blood underwent sampling, and tissue repertoires likely differ.

Sequencing was carried out using naive CD4+ T cells sorted from blood. Documented subset: CD45RA+ positively selected. The V gene is TRBV11-2, the J gene TRBJ2-7, with D possibly called TRBD1 or TRBD2 (5 bases each). This TCR derives from a man aged 30 to 45 in good health. The CDR3: CASSPNLPGTGNEQYF. CDR3 DNA sequence: TGTGCCAGCAGTCCCAACCTCCCCGGGACGGGAAACGAGCAGTACTTC.